The present T cell receptor beta chain was sequenced within a study of blood T cell repertoires in COVID-19 (TCRdb year 2020). At the level of the whole study: The collaborator samples originated in the United States, Italy and Spain and spanned the acute and convalescent phases of COVID-19. Nearly every sample came with metadata listing a de-identified subject ID, COVID-19 status, age in years and sex. The repertoires were released in a freely available public database intended as a resource for research on the immune response to SARS-CoV-2. The dataset comprised deeply sampled blood TCRbeta repertoires from subjects exposed to, actively infected with, or recovered from COVID-19. Samples came from the ongoing ImmuneRACE study (first 160 participants) plus 1,254 subjects from 6 global collaborators. The material from the prospective study consisted of cDNA or gDNA derived from T cells, B-cell-depleted T cells, or PBMCs. Where available, HLA class I and class II types were taken from metadata supplied by the sample provider and were not determined by assay-based typing. Study-level results and caveats: The quantity of clinical and demographic metadata differed by source and by participant and was supplied without curation.

One collaborating source in Seattle enrolled patients while the patients were actively infected and followed the patients over time throughout the course of disease. Whole blood was collected in K2EDTA tubes by collaborating institutions according to the institutions' own protocols. For TCRbeta analysis, collaborators shipped samples as frozen whole blood, isolated PBMCs, or DNA extracted from either of those sample types. The immunoSEQ Assay, a bias-controlled multiplex PCR, was used to amplify TCRbeta CDR3 regions from genomic DNA. The study's processing was this. Within the assay, amplification of reference gene primers was used to estimate how many nucleated cells each sample contained. To quantify the absolute abundance of each unique TCRbeta CDR3 rearrangement, sequence reads were collapsed and filtered. Productive Simpson clonality was computed per sample as the square root of Simpson's diversity index over productive rearrangements. In TCRdb, the immuneACCESS table is reduced to in-frame sequences with V and J assigned. These tables do not hold every clone; where another copy was compared, an unresolved V gene accounts for under half, and the others remain unexplained. The V and J calls and the clone size are those of that table, but D and trimming were determined from the DNA. Recorded for this sample are about 420,000 clones; about 90% of them occurred a single time. The ten largest make up 0.8% to 0.9% of the sample.

Remarks on this clone: There is no known antigen for this receptor. No base quality values were provided; no much bigger clone lies one nucleotide off.

Taken from the germline V gene, the CDR1 and CDR2 loops are SGDLS and YYNGEE. The CDR3, from cysteine to phenylalanine, totals 15 residues. The entry retains the CDR3 DNA only, 45 bases that are in frame from base 1. The junction shows trimming of 4 bases on V and 5 bases on J, and the gene matches do not reach 11 bases of it. Sequencing used peripheral blood. The TCR sequence derives from a young man with COVID-19, enrolled during active disease. Here the chain combines TRBV9 and TRBJ2-7, with 8 bases aligning to TRBD1. CDR3 region: CASSPRGQGDHEQYF. The sequenced DNA: TGTGCCAGCAGCCCCCGCGGACAGGGAGACCACGAGCAGTACTTC.